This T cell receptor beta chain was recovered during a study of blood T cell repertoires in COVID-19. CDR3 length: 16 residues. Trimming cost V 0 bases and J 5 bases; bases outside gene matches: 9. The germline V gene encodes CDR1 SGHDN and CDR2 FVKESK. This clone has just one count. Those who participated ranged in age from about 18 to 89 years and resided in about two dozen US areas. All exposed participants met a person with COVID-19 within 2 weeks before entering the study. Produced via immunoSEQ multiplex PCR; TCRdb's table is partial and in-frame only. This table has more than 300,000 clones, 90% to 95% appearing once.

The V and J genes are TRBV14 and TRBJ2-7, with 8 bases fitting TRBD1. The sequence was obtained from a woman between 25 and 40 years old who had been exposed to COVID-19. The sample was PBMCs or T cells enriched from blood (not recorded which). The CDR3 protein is CASSQDTWTGKDEQYF. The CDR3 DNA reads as TGTGCCAGCAGCCAAGATACCTGGACAGGGAAGGACGAGCAGTACTTC.